This TCR beta chain was observed in a study of immune heterogeneity within non-small cell lung tumors. About the research overall: Squamous cell carcinomas accounted for 4 of the tumors, non-squamous carcinomas for 10, and 1 was not otherwise specified. Broader study findings: Recurrence of the same dominant CDR3 beta clonotypes was seen across tumor sites within a patient, and site-unique high-frequency clones were present alongside them. Patients largely differed in their high-frequency T-cell receptor beta clonotypes.

Multiplex PCR with 32 V and 13 J primers amplified TCR beta CDR3. Each CDR3 protein gets one entry after TCRdb re-called the multiplex PCR reads with MiXCR. The table has some 10,000 distinct CDR3 sequences, 15% to 20% seen once. Comments on this clonotype: No antigen is known for it.

Genomic DNA extracted from bulk tumor tissue served as template. A total of about 0.6 ug was used per sample. Collection of several biopsies per primary tumor, spaced far apart, took place during surgery. The study cohort was described as untreated, and its members had newly diagnosed non-small cell lung cancer. They went on to have curative surgery. Sample donors consisted of newly diagnosed non-small cell lung cancer patients who were undergoing surgery with curative intent. The germline V gene has CDR1 LNHNV and CDR2 YYDKDF (reference sequence). The CDR3 spans 13 residues. V lost 2 bases to trimming and J lost 0 bases, with 3 bases between them.

The receptor's source is a man aged 40-49 years with non-small cell lung cancer. The sequenced material came from lung tumor tissue. The chain couples TRBV15 to TRBJ2-3; D gene unclear. In nucleotides, the CDR3 is TGTGCCACCAGCAGATCTAGCACAGATACGCAGTATTTT. It codes for CATSRSSTDTQYF. Full variable domain (outside the CDR3, taken from reference TRBV15 and TRBJ2-3): DAMVIQNPRYQVTQFGKPVTLSCSQTLNHNVMYWYQQKSSQAPKLLFHYYDKDFNNEADTPDNFQSRRPNTSFCFLDIRSPGLGDTAMYLCATSRSSTDTQYFGPGTRLTVL.